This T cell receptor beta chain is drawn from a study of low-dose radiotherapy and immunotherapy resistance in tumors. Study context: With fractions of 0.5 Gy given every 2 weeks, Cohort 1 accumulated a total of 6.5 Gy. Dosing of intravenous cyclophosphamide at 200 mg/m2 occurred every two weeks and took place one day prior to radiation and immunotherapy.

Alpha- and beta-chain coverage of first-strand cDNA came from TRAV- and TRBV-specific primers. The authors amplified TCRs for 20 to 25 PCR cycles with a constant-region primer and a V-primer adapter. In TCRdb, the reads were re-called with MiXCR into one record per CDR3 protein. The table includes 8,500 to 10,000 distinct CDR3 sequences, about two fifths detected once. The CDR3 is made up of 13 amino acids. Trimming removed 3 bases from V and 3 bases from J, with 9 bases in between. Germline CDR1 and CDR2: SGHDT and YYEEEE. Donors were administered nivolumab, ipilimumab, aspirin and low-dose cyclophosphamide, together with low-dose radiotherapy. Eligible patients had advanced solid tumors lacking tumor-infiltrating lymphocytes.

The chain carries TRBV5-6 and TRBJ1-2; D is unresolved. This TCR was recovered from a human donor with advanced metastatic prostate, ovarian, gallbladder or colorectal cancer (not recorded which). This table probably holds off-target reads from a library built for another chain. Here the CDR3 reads CASSSQAHYGYTF. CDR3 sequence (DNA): TGTGCCAGCAGCTCCCAGGCCCACTATGGCTACACCTTC.